Below are 17 T cell receptor beta chains sequenced from a single sample in a study of cytomegalovirus exposure and HLA in healthy donors. Primers: 60 Vbeta forward and 13 Jbeta reverse. Data came from immunoSEQ multiplex PCR; TCRdb stores just in-frame clones and leaves some out. The sample holds 90,000 to 110,000 clones, under 85% seen once. Source material: PBMCs. The receptors originated from a woman aged 45 to 65 in good health and CMV-seropositive.

This clone was detected only a few times. Other DNA variants within this sample encode the same CDR3. The CDR3 DNA follows: TGCGCCAGCAGTCGGAGCGGCCAAAGCTCCTACAATGAGCAGTTCTTC. Translating gives CASSRSGQSSYNEQFF. This chain joins TRBV10-1 and TRBJ2-1, with D maybe TRBD2 (5 bases). V was trimmed by 5 bases and J by 0 bases, leaving 14 bases between them. The CDR3 totals 16 residues. CDR1 WNHNN and CDR2 SYGVQD come from the germline V gene (reference sequence).

The rearrangement uses TRBV27 and TRBJ1-2; 7 bases fit TRBD1. This CDR3 has 12 amino acids. CDR1 and CDR2 from the germline V gene are MNHEY and SMNVEV (reference sequence). Trimming took 8 bases from V and 3 from J; bases not matched to a gene: 3. In DNA, the CDR3 is TGTGCCAGCCGGACAGGCGACTATGGCTACACCTTC. Protein sequence: CASRTGDYGYTF.

J is TRBJ2-3 and V is TRBV21-1; the table names TRBD2, a call not compared with the DNA. TRBV21-1 is a pseudogene. The CDR3 is 17 amino acids. This CDR3 reads CASSKGKWGLASDTQYF. The CDR3, as DNA: TGTGCCAGCAGCAAAGGGAAATGGGGACTAGCCTCCGATACGCAGTATTTT.

A note on this clone: At one end the junction does not follow the germline gene, possibly because of a read error. The rearrangement joins TRBV2 to TRBJ2-1; TRBD1 aligns across 7 bases. In germline, CDR1 is SNHLY, CDR2 FYNNEI. The CDR3 runs 15 residues. CDR3 DNA: TGTGCCAGCAGCGAAGACAGGGCCAGTTACAATGAGCAGTTCTTC. Its translation is CASSEDRASYNEQFF.

The chain has TRBV6-5 and TRBJ1-2, with 7 positions matching TRBD1. Germline V gene data show CDR1 as MNHEY and CDR2 as SVGAGI. This CDR3 comprises 15 residues. V lost 0 bases and J lost 7; bases outside the gene matches: 8. The CDR3 loop is CASSYSLGGRSGYTF. CDR3 DNA sequence: TGTGCCAGCAGTTACTCCTTAGGGGGCCGGAGTGGCTACACCTTC.

This clone came up a few times. The chain has TRBV7-9 and TRBJ2-3, with a possible D match to TRBD1 (5 bases). The V end lost 6 bases, the J end lost 2 bases, and 12 bases lay between the germline ends. Germline V gene sequence: CDR1 SEHNR, CDR2 FQNEAQ (reference sequence). This CDR3 contains 14 residues. The CDR3 is CASSKQDHTDTQYF. CDR3 DNA: TGTGCCAGCAGTAAACAGGACCACACAGATACGCAGTATTTT.

This clone appeared a few times. Distinct nucleotide sequences in the sample also encode this CDR3. The chain has TRBV14 and TRBJ2-5, with D unresolved. The V gene's germline CDR1 is SGHDN and CDR2 FVKESK. CDR3 length: 12 residues. V was cut by 1 base and J by 2 bases, with 2 bases left in between. The CDR3 here is CASSQVQETQYF. The CDR3 DNA reads TGTGCCAGCAGCCAAGTACAAGAGACCCAGTACTTC.

The chain is built from TRBV5-6 and TRBJ1-1; D is ambiguous. CDR3 size: 13 residues. V shed 4 bases and J shed 6 bases, with 13 bases lying between them. Germline CDR1 reads SGHDT; CDR2 reads YYEEEE. The CDR3 loop reads CASSRGRAAEAFF. CDR3 nucleotide sequence: TGTGCCAGCAGCCGGGGTAGGGCTGCTGAAGCTTTCTTT.

This clone was detected only once. V gene TRBV29-1 combines with J gene TRBJ2-1; 15 bases are shared with TRBD2. The V gene end was trimmed by 3 bases and the J gene end by 4 bases; junction bases not matched to a gene: 1. This CDR3 has 15 amino acids. CDR1 and CDR2 from the germline V gene are SQVTM and ANQGSEA. This CDR3 reads CSVEGTSGRYNEQFF. The CDR3 DNA follows: TGCAGCGTTGAGGGGACTAGCGGGAGGTACAATGAGCAGTTCTTC.

The V gene is TRBV5-4, the J gene TRBJ2-7, with 9 bases matching TRBD2. The CDR3 length is 15 residues. The trim removed 0 bases at V and 7 bases at J, leaving 8 bases unmatched. Germline CDR1 is SGHNT and CDR2 is YYREEE (reference sequence). The CDR3 DNA follows: TGTGCCAGCAGCTTGGCCCAAGTAGCGGGAGTGGAGCAGTACTTC. Translating gives CASSLAQVAGVEQYF.

A few counts support this clone. The chain uses TRBV5-1 and TRBJ1-1; tentative D call: TRBD1 (6 bases). This CDR3 region has 14 residues. The germline V gene has CDR1 SGHRS and CDR2 YFSETQ. V was clipped by 4 bases and J by 2 bases, with 12 bases between them. In DNA form, the CDR3 reads TGCGCCAGCAGCGTGACGACAGGAAACACTGAAGCTTTCTTT. Amino acids: CASSVTTGNTEAFF.

In its sample, this clone was seen a few times. This sequence joins TRBV7-8 and TRBJ1-3; weak D call: TRBD1 (6 bases). The CDR3 is 17 amino acids. Looked up from germline, CDR1 is SGHVS and CDR2 is FQNEAQ. With 2 bases removed from V and 0 bases from J, the gap between germline ends came to 14 bases. Here the CDR3 DNA reads TGTGCCAGCAGCTTAACCTCAGGGGACCACTCTGGAAACACCATATATTTT. This codes for CASSLTSGDHSGNTIYF.

The V gene is TRBV9, the J gene TRBJ2-1, with TRBD2 identical over 14 bases. V dropped 4 bases and J dropped 10; count of bases not matched to a gene: 10. Germline V CDR1 and CDR2: SGDLS, YYNGEE. The CDR3 totals 16 residues. The CDR3 loop is CASSPLGTSGGYEQFF. CDR3 nucleotides: TGTGCCAGCAGCCCCCTGGGGACTAGCGGGGGCTACGAGCAGTTCTTC. The full variable domain, its missing parts supplied by reference TRBV9 and TRBJ2-1, is DSGVTQTPKHLITATGQRVTLRCSPRSGDLSVYWYQQSLDQGLQFLIQYYNGEERAKGNILERFSAQQFPDLHSELNLSSLELGDSALYFCASSPLGTSGGYEQFFGPGTRLTVL.

The chain is built from TRBV7-2 and TRBJ2-5; D not certain. CDR1 is SGHTA and CDR2 is FQGNSA in the germline V gene. V dropped 1 base and J dropped 3 bases, with 6 bases sitting between them. The CDR3 has 13 residues. CDR3: CASSLGSEETQYF. In DNA, the CDR3 is TGTGCCAGCAGCTTAGGGTCAGAAGAGACCCAGTACTTC.

This chain joins TRBV18 and TRBJ1-1; 9 nucleotides agree with TRBD1. Per the germline V gene, CDR1 is KGHSH and CDR2 is LQKENI. V was pared by 3 bases and J by 4 bases, with 6 bases of the junction left unmatched. The CDR3 is made up of 15 amino acids. In DNA form, the CDR3 reads TGTGCCAGCTCACCTCGGACAGGGGAGGGCACTGAAGCTTTCTTT. As protein: CASSPRTGEGTEAFF.

This clone was counted between two and nine times. Other DNA sequences in the same sample also yield this CDR3. The gene calls are TRBV7-2 and TRBJ2-7; D gene ambiguous. This CDR3 spans 12 amino acids. The germline V gene has CDR1 SGHTA and CDR2 FQGNSA. The V and J ends lost 4 bases and 0 bases respectively, with 4 bases between them. The CDR3 DNA is TGTGCCAGCAGCTCTAGCTCCTACGAGCAGTACTTC. Translating gives CASSSSSYEQYF.

The chain recombines TRBV9 with TRBJ2-5; 7 bases match TRBD2. Per germline, CDR1 SGDLS and CDR2 YYNGEE. V lost 0 bases to trimming and J lost 4 bases; unmatched junction nucleotides: 9. The CDR3 loop spans 16 amino acids. The CDR3 loop is CASSVEPGRNGETQYF. The DNA for the CDR3 is TGTGCCAGCAGCGTAGAGCCCGGGAGGAACGGAGAGACCCAGTACTTC.